The sequence of this TCR beta chain was determined in a study of blood T cell repertoires in COVID-19. The repertoire was sequenced with immunoSEQ multiplex PCR; TCRdb's copy has only in-frame clones and lacks some. The sample includes 60,000 to 70,000 clones, around four fifths of them seen just once. Sequencing used peripheral blood. This receptor was obtained from a human donor in a cohort sampled during active COVID-19.

The CDR3 region has the DNA TGTGCCAGCAGAGCCCGGGACAGTGGACCCTATGGCTACACCTTC. Its protein product is CASRARDSGPYGYTF. The V gene is TRBV11-2, the J gene TRBJ1-2, with 7 nucleotides matching TRBD1. From germline, CDR1 is SGHAT and CDR2 FQNNGV. V was pared by 6 bases and J by 4 bases, with 11 bases of the junction left unmatched. The CDR3 extends over 15 amino acids.